This entry is about one TCR beta chain. Its matching antigen is unknown. These data are taken from a study of OX40 agonist ivuxolimab in advanced cancers. Findings and limits, study-wide: Normalized T-cell clonal expansion was also low in some nonresponders.

Sequenced by immunoSEQ multiplex PCR; TCRdb stores in-frame clones only, minus some. The table shows some 21,000 clones, with approximately 77% occurring only once. The receptor comes from an adult with an advanced solid tumor such as melanoma, head and neck, liver or kidney cancer. The sample in question was CD4+ or CD8+ T cells sorted from blood, obtained in a trial of the OX40 agonist ivuxolimab.

The CDR3 DNA follows: TGTGCCAGCAGTTACGCGGGGTCGGTTGAGCAGTACTTC. This encodes CASSYAGSVEQYF. J is TRBJ2-7 and V is TRBV6-6; tentative D call: TRBD2 (6 bases). Deletions cut 2 bases from V and 7 bases from J, with 12 bases between. The CDR3 contains 13 residues. In germline, CDR1 is MNHNY, CDR2 SVGAGI (reference sequence).